Described below is a single T cell receptor delta chain sequence and its context. What it binds is unknown. TCRdb pairs this DNA with a much larger clone's protein that differs at residue 11, likely a read error; the protein shown was translated from the DNA. TCRdb re-processed the multiplex PCR reads via CATT. This sample has roughly 3,100 delta-chain clones; over 0.95% occur once, and the top ten carry around 25%. The data derive from a study of gamma delta lymphoproliferative disorders and STAT genes. Overall study context: At least 50 ng of genomic DNA went into each LymphoTrack Dx TCRG Assay library. Delta libraries were made per EuroClonality-NGS working group procedure.

General study findings and limits: Most major patient clonotypes were shared with at least one healthy donor. Delta repertoires did not separate groups, but patient gamma repertoires clustered apart.

Sequencing used genomic DNA taken from PBMCs of patients and controls. Sequences were obtained from blood. This TCR derives from a human donor in good health.

The CDR3 DNA reads TGTGCCTGTGACAGACTGGGGGATACGCGCGCCGATAAACTCATCTTT. Its protein product is CACDRLGDTRADKLIF. This rearrangement joins TRDV2 to TRDJ1, with 13 nucleotides matching TRDD3. CDR1 and CDR2 from the germline V gene are GEAIGNYY and EKD. CDR3 size: 16 residues. The V segment lost 2 bases and the J segment 3 bases; nucleotides outside the gene matches: 5.